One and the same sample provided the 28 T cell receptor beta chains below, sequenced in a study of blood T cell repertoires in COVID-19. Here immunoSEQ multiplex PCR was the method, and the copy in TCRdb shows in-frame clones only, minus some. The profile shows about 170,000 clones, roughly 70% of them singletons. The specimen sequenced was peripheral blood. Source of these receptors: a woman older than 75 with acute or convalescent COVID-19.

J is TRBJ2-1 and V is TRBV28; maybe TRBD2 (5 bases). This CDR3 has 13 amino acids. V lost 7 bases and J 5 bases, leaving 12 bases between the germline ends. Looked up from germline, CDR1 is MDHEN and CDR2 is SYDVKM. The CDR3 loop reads CASIFPGNNEQFF. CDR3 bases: TGTGCCAGCATTTTTCCGGGGAACAATGAGCAGTTCTTC.

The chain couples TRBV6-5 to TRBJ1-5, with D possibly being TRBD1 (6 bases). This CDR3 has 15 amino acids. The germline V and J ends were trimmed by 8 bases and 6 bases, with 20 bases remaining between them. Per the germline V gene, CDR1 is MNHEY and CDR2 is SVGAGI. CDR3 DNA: TGTGCCAGCTCCGGGAATTGGGAAGGGGGTCAGCCCCAGCATTTT. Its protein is CASSGNWEGGQPQHF.

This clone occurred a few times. The chain's CDR3 is CASSLDSYNSPLHF. DNA for the CDR3: TGTGCCAGCAGCCTGGACAGCTATAATTCACCCCTCCACTTT. The chain uses TRBV7-9 and TRBJ1-6, with D perhaps TRBD1 (6 bases). The germline V and J ends were trimmed by 5 bases and 3 bases, with 8 bases remaining between them. The CDR3 contains 14 residues. Germline V gives CDR1 SEHNR, CDR2 FQNEAQ (reference sequence).

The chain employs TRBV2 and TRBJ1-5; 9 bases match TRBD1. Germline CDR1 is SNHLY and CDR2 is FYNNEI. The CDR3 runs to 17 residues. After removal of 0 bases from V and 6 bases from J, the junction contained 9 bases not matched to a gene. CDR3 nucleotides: TGTGCCAGCAGTGAAGCGCTTGGGGACAGGGTACGTCAGCCCCAGCATTTT. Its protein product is CASSEALGDRVRQPQHF.

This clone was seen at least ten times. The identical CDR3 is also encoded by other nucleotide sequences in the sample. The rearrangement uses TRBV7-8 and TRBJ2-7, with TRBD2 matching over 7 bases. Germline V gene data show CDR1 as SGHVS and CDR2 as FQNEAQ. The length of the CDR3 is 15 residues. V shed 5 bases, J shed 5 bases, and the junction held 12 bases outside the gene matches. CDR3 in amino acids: CASSTGAGFRDEQYF. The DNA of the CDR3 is TGTGCCAGCAGCACGGGAGCGGGGTTTAGAGACGAGCAGTACTTC.

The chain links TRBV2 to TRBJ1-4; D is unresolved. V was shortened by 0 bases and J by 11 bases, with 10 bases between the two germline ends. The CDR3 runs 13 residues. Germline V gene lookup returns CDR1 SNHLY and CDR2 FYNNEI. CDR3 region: CASSEAGPGKLFF. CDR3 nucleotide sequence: TGTGCCAGCAGTGAAGCAGGCCCGGGGAAACTGTTTTTT.

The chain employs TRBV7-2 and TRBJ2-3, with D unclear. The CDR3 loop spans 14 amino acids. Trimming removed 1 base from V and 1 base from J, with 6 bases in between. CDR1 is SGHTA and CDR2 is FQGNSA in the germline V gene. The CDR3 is CASSLVPGTDTQYF. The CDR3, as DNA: TGTGCCAGCAGCTTAGTTCCGGGCACAGATACGCAGTATTTT.

CDR3 amino acids: CASRSNGAVFTYEQYF. The CDR3 nucleotides are TGTGCCAGCAGATCCAACGGAGCGGTTTTCACCTACGAGCAGTACTTC. The V gene is TRBV27, the J gene TRBJ2-7; a weak D match, TRBD2 (5 bases). The CDR3 runs to 16 residues. Germline V gene data show CDR1 as MNHEY and CDR2 as SMNVEV (reference sequence). With 6 bases removed from V and 2 bases from J, the gap between germline ends came to 20 bases.

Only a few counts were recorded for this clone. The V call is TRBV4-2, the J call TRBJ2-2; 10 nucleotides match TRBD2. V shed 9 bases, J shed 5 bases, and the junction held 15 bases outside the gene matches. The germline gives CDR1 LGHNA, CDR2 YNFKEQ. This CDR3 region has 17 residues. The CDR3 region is CARPQQSSGSYTGELFF. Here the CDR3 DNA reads TGTGCCAGACCTCAACAATCTAGCGGGAGTTATACCGGGGAGCTGTTTTTT.

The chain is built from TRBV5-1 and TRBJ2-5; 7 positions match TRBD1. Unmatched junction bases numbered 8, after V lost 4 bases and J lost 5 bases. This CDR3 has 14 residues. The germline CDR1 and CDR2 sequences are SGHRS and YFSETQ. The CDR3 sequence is CASSRAGTDETQYF. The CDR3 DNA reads TGCGCCAGCAGCCGGGCCGGGACAGACGAGACCCAGTACTTC.

CDR3 residues: CASSLQATYGYTF. The CDR3 DNA follows: TGCGCCAGCAGCCTTCAGGCGACCTATGGCTACACCTTC. The J gene is TRBJ1-2, the V gene TRBV5-1; D not certain. Germline values: CDR1 SGHRS, CDR2 YFSETQ. This CDR3 region has 13 residues. The germline V and J ends were trimmed by 4 bases and 4 bases, with 11 bases remaining between them.

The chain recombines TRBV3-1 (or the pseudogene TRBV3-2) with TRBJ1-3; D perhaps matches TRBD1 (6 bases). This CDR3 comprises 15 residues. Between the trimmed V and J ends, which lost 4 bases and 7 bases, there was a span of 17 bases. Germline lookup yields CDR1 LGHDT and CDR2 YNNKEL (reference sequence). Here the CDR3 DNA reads TGTGCCAGCAGCCCCCAGGGGACCGTGGGGAACACCATATATTTT. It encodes CASSPQGTVGNTIYF.

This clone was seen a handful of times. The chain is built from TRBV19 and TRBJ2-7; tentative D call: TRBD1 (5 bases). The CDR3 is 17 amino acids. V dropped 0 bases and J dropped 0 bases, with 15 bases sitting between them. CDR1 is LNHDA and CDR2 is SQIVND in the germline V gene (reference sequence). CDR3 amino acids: CASSIEAPSGISYEQYF. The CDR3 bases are TGTGCCAGTAGTATAGAGGCCCCCTCAGGGATCTCCTACGAGCAGTACTTC. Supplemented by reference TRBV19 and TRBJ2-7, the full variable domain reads DGGITQSPKYLFRKEGQNVTLSCEQNLNHDAMYWYRQDPGQGLRLIYYSQIVNDFQKGDIAEGYSVSREKKESFPLTVTSAQKNPTAFYLCASSIEAPSGISYEQYFGPGTRLTVT.

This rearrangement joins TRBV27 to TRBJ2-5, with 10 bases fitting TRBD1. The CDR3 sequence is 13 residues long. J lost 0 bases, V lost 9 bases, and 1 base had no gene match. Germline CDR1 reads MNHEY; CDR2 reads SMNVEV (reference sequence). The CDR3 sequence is CASGTGDQETQYF. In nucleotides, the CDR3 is TGTGCCAGTGGGACAGGGGACCAAGAGACCCAGTACTTC.

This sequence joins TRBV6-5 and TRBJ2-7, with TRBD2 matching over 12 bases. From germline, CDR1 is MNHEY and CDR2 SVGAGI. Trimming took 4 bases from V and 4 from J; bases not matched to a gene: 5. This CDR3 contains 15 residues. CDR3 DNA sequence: TGTGCCAGCAGTTCCCTAGCGGGGGGGGGATACGAGCAGTACTTC. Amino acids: CASSSLAGGGYEQYF.

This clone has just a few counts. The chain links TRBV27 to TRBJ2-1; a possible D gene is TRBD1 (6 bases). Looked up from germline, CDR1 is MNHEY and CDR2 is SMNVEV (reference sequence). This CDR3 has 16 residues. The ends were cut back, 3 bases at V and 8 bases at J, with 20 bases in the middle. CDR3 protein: CASSLEPGVFRDEQFF. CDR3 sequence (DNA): TGTGCCAGCAGTTTGGAACCAGGGGTTTTTCGGGATGAGCAGTTCTTC.

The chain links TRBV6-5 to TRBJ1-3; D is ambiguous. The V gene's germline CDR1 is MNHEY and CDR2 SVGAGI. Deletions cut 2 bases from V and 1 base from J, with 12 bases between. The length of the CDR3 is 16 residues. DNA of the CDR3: TGTGCCAGCAGTTACCGCTTGCACGGGTCTGGAAACACCATATATTTT. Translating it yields CASSYRLHGSGNTIYF.

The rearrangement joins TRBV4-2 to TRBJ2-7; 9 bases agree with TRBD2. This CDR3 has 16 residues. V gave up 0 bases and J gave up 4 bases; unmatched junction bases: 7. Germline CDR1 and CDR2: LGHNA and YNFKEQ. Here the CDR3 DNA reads TGTGCCAGCAGCCAAGATGGAGCTAGCGGGATTTACGAGCAGTACTTC. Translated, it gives CASSQDGASGIYEQYF.

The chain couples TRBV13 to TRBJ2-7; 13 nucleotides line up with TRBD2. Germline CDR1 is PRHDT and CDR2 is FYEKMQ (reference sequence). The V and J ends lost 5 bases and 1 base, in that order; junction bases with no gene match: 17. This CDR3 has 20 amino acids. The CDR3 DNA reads TGTGCCAGCAGCGCCGTAGGGGGACTAGCGGGACAGTCGATTTCCTACGAGCAGTACTTC. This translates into CASSAVGGLAGQSISYEQYF. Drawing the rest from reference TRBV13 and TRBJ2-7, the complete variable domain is AAGVIQSPRHLIKEKRETATLKCYPIPRHDTVYWYQQGPGQDPQFLISFYEKMQSDKGSIPDRFSAQQFSDYHSELNMSSLELGDSALYFCASSAVGGLAGQSISYEQYFGPGTRLTVT.

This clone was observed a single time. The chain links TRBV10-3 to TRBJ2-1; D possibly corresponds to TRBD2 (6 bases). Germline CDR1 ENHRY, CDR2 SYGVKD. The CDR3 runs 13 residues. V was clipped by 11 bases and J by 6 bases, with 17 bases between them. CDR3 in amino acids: CASTRRESNEQFF. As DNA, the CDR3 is TGTGCCTCTACCCGGAGGGAGAGCAATGAGCAGTTCTTC.

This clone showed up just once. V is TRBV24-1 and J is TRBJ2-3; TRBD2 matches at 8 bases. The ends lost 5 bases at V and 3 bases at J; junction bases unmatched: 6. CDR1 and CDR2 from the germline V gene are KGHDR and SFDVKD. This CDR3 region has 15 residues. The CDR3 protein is CATSGLAGWTDTQYF. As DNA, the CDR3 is TGTGCCACCAGTGGTTTAGCGGGATGGACAGATACGCAGTATTTT.

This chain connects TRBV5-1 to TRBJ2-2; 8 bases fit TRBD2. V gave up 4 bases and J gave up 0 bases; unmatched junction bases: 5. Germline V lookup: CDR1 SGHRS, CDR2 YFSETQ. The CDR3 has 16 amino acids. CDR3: CASSLQAGANTGELFF. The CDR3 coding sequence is TGCGCCAGCAGCCTCCAAGCGGGAGCGAACACCGGGGAGCTGTTTTTT.

The CDR3 sequence is CATSDPQTSEKQFF. CDR3 nucleotides: TGTGCCACCAGTGATCCCCAGACTAGCGAAAAGCAGTTCTTC. V and J are TRBV24-1 and TRBJ2-1, with 8 bases matching TRBD2. Trimming at V came to 3 bases and at J to 11 bases, leaving 8 bases not matched to a gene. This CDR3 comprises 14 residues. Germline assignment: CDR1 KGHDR and CDR2 SFDVKD.

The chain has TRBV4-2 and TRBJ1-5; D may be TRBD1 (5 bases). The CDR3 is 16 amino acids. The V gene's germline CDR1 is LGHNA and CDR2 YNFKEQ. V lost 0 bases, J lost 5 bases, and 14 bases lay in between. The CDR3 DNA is TGTGCCAGCAGCCAAGATATCCTAAGGGGCGATCAGCCCCAGCATTTT. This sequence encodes CASSQDILRGDQPQHF.

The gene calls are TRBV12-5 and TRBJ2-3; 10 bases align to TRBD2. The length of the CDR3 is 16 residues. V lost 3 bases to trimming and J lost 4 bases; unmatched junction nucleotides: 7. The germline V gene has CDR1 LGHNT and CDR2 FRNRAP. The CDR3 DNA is TGTGCTAGTGGTTTAACAGCCGGGACTAGCGCAGATACGCAGTATTTT. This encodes CASGLTAGTSADTQYF.

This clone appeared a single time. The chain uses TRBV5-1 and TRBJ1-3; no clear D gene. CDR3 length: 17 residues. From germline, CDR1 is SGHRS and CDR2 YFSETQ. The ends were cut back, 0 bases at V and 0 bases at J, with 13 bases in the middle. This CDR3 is CASSLDPWRDSGNTIYF. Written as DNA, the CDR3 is TGCGCCAGCAGCTTGGACCCATGGAGGGACTCTGGAAACACCATATATTTT. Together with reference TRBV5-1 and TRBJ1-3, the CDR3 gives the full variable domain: KAGVTQTPRYLIKTRGQQVTLSCSPISGHRSVSWYQQTPGQGLQFLFEYFSETQRNKGNFPGRFSGRQFSNSRSEMNVSTLELGDSALYLCASSLDPWRDSGNTIYFGEGSWLTVV.

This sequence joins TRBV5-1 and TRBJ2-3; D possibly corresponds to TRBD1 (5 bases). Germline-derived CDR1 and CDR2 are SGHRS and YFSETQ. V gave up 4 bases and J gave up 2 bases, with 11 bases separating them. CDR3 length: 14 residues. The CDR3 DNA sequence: TGCGCCAGCAGCATTAGACAGATCACAGATACGCAGTATTTT. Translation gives CASSIRQITDTQYF.

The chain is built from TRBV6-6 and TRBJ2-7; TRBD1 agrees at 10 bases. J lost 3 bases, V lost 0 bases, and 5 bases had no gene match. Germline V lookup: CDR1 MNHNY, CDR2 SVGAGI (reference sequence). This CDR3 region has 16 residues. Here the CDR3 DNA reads TGTGCCAGCAGTTACTCCCCGGGACAGGGGTTCTACGAGCAGTACTTC. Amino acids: CASSYSPGQGFYEQYF.